A selection of T cell receptor beta chains follows, all from one sample in a study of T cell repertoires in cytomegalovirus infection. TCRdb used MiXCR to reprocess the reads, holding one entry per CDR3 protein. The sample has 170,000 or so distinct CDR3 sequences, around an eighth seen once; the top ten hold around 27%. Sample: PBMCs. These receptors were taken from a human donor in good health (CMV status not recorded). Some clones in this sample may be carry-over from other donors' samples. Both conserved end residues are part of each CDR3. Fields, in order: clone size, J gene, V gene, D gene, CDR3 DNA, CDR3 protein. D genes are given only for firm matches. Size is stated for part of the rows, as once, few or many counts, or as a class when the clone is expanded.

>few|TRBJ2-1|TRBV6-2/TRBV6-3|TRBD1
TGTGCCAGCAGAAAGACAGGGGAAAATGAGCAGTTCTTC
CASRKTGENEQFF
>.|TRBJ2-2|TRBV5-4|.
TGTGCCAGCAGCTTGTGGGGGAACACCGGGGAGCTGGTTTTT
CASSLWGNTGELVF
>.|TRBJ1-4|TRBV18|.
TGTGCCAGCTCATCGGGACAAACGGAAAAACTGTTTTTT
CASSSGQTEKLFF
>.|TRBJ1-1|TRBV11-2|TRBD1
TGTGCCAGCAGCTTAGATCAGGGGGCGGTGGCTGAAGCTTTCTTT
CASSLDQGAVAEAFF
>.|TRBJ1-2|TRBV5-1|.
TGCGCCAGCAGCTTGGACGGGTTCGGCTATGGCTACACCTTC
CASSLDGFGYGYTF
>many|TRBJ1-4|TRBV7-9|TRBD1
TGTGCCAGCAGCTTAAGACAGGGGACTAATGAAAAACTGTTTTTT
CASSLRQGTNEKLFF
>.|TRBJ1-2|TRBV6-5|TRBD1
TGTGCCAGCAGTTGGACAGGGGAGCGTGGCTACACCTTC
CASSWTGERGYTF
>.|TRBJ2-2|TRBV6-2/TRBV6-3|.
TGTGCCAGCAGTTACACACCTACGCTCGGGGAGCTGTTTTTT
CASSYTPTLGELFF
>few|TRBJ1-1|TRBV7-9|.
TGTGCCAGCAGCCGCCTACAGAATGAAGCTTTCTTT
CASSRLQNEAFF
>.|TRBJ2-2|TRBV27|.
TGTGCCAGCAGTTTCACGGCGAACACCGGGGAGCTGTTTTTT
CASSFTANTGELFF
>.|TRBJ1-2|TRBV29-1|.
TGCAGCGTCGAGGGACCGATCTATGGCTACACCTTC
CSVEGPIYGYTF